Listed below are T cell receptor beta chains from one sample, sequenced in a study of cytomegalovirus exposure and HLA in healthy donors. Assay used: immunoSEQ multiplex PCR; TCRdb lists only in-frame clones, some missing. The sample has some 140,000 clones, 70% to 90% seen once. The sequenced sample was PBMCs. These receptors came from a woman aged 40 to 50 in good health and CMV-seropositive. Both conserved end residues are part of each CDR3. The order of the fields is V gene, J gene, D gene, clone size, CDR3 DNA, CDR3 protein. A D gene is named only where the DNA matches it firmly. Not every row has a clone size; where given, it reads once, few, many or a size class.

>TRBV28|TRBJ2-3|.|.
TGTGCCAGCAGTTTAGCGGAGAGCACAGATACGCAGTATTTT
CASSLAESTDTQYF
>TRBV2|TRBJ2-3|TRBD2|few
TGTGCCAGCAGATGGGGGGGAGGGCTTTCAGATACGCAGTATTTT
CASRWGGGLSDTQYF
>TRBV11-3|TRBJ2-7|.|.
TGTGCCAGCAGCGACAGAAGCTCCTACGAGCAGTACTTC
CASSDRSSYEQYF
>TRBV30|TRBJ2-7|TRBD2|.
TGTGCCTGGAGTGTTCGGGTAGCGGGGAGCTACGAGCAGTACTTC
CAWSVRVAGSYEQYF
>TRBV27|TRBJ2-2|TRBD1|.
TGTGCCAGCAAGCACAGGGGGACCGGGGAGCTGTTTTTT
CASKHRGTGELFF
>TRBV14|TRBJ2-2|.|.
TGTGCCAGCAGCCAAGACCTACCCCCCGCCGGGGAGCTGTTTTTT
CASSQDLPPAGELFF
>TRBV18|TRBJ2-1|TRBD2|.
TGTGCCAGCTCACCGTCGCGGGAGGGTTACAATGAGCAGTTCTTC
CASSPSREGYNEQFF
>TRBV2|TRBJ2-2|TRBD1|.
TGTGCCAGCAGTGAATTGCCGACAGGGACCTTTGCGCACACCGGGGAGCTGTTTTTT
CASSELPTGTFAHTGELFF
>TRBV6-5|TRBJ2-7|.|.
TGTGCCAGCAGTTACAACAGGGACTACGAGCAGTACTTC
CASSYNRDYEQYF
>TRBV12-5|TRBJ2-1|TRBD2|.
TGTGCTAGTGGTTTGGGTCTAGCGGGAGGGCCGGGGAATGAGCAGTTCTTC
CASGLGLAGGPGNEQFF
>TRBV12-2|TRBJ2-7|.|.
TGTGCAAGTCGCTCCCCCTCGTCGCGGGGGCTCTCCTACGAGCAGTACTTC
CASRSPSSRGLSYEQYF
>TRBV6-6|TRBJ2-3|.|.
TGTGCCAGCAGTTACCAATTCCCGGGAGCTACAGATACGCAGTATTTT
CASSYQFPGATDTQYF
>TRBV18|TRBJ2-7|.|.
TGTGCCAGCTCACCAGTCAGGGCTTACGAGCAGTACTTC
CASSPVRAYEQYF
>TRBV11-1|TRBJ1-1|.|.
TGTGCCAGCAGCTTACCGACAGCGAACACTGAAGCTTTCTTT
CASSLPTANTEAFF
>TRBV19|TRBJ2-7|.|.
TGTGCCAGTAGTATGTCCTCCTATTACGAGCAGTACTTC
CASSMSSYYEQYF
>TRBV2|TRBJ1-4|.|.
TGTGCCAGCAGACGTATCGTAGGGGGGGGCGAAAAACTGTTTTTT
CASRRIVGGGEKLFF
>TRBV23-1|TRBJ2-2|TRBD2|.
TGCGCCAGCAGTCCTGACAGGGGAGGTCCGGGACTAGCGGACTACACCGGGGAGCTGTTTTTT
CASSPDRGGPGLADYTGELFF
>TRBV28|TRBJ2-6|.|few
TGTGCCAGCAGTTTATTCCCCCGAGCTTACTCTGGGGCCAACGTCCTGACTTTC
CASSLFPRAYSGANVLTF
>TRBV7-9|TRBJ1-4|.|.
TGTGCCAGCAGCCTAGGGGAGGGAACTAATGAAAAACTGTTTTTT
CASSLGEGTNEKLFF
>TRBV11-1|TRBJ2-7|TRBD2|.
TGTGCCAGCGCCACCGGGGGGGACTTTTACGAGCAGTACTTC
CASATGGDFYEQYF
>TRBV30|TRBJ1-2|.|.
.
CAWSLEWGEGTF
>TRBV5-4|TRBJ2-3|TRBD2|.
TGTGCCAGCAGCTTGCCTAGCGGAACAGATACGCAGTATTTT
CASSLPSGTDTQYF
>TRBV30|TRBJ2-5|.|.
TGTGCCTGGACCCCGGGGTGGACCGACGCTGGGGAGACCCAGTACTTC
CAWTPGWTDAGETQYF
>TRBV10-2|TRBJ1-5|TRBD1|.
TGCGCCAGCAGTACGGGACAGGGGAATCAGCCCCAGCATTTT
CASSTGQGNQPQHF
>TRBV25-1|TRBJ2-6|.|.
TGTGCCAGCAGAGCTGGCTCTGGGGCCAACGTCCTGACTTTC
CASRAGSGANVLTF
>TRBV2|TRBJ1-2|.|.
TGTGCCAGCAGCCGAGAACAGGACTATGGCTACACCTTC
CASSREQDYGYTF
>TRBV7-3|TRBJ2-2|TRBD1|.
TGTGCCAGCAGCGCGCAACCGGGACAGGGTTTTCGGACCGGGGAGCTGTTTTTT
CASSAQPGQGFRTGELFF
>TRBV5-1|TRBJ1-1|.|.
TGCGCCAGCAGCTTTGACAGTAACACTGAAGCTTTCTTT
CASSFDSNTEAFF
>TRBV5-6|TRBJ1-5|.|.
TGTGCCAGCAGCCTTCAGGGGTATCAGCCCCAGCATTTT
CASSLQGYQPQHF
>TRBV27|TRBJ2-7|.|.
TGTGCCAGCAGTTTACCAGGGTTCGAGCAGTACTTC
CASSLPGFEQYF
>TRBV11-2|TRBJ1-1|TRBD1|.
TGTGCCAGCAGCTTTGAGGGGGCGGTGAACACTGAAGCTTTCTTT
CASSFEGAVNTEAFF
>TRBV28|TRBJ2-1|TRBD1|.
TGTGCCGGGAGTATCGGGACAGGGTCCCGGAATGAGCAGTTCTTC
CAGSIGTGSRNEQFF
>TRBV19|TRBJ1-2|.|.
TGTGCCAGTAGTGATACAGAAGGTGGCTACACCTTC
CASSDTEGGYTF
>TRBV6-1|TRBJ2-3|.|.
TGTGCCAGCAGCCAGGTCGGAGGTAGCACAGATACGCAGTATTTT
CASSQVGGSTDTQYF
>TRBV5-1|TRBJ1-3|.|.
TGCGCCAGCAGTCCGGCGGCGGGAACCTCTGGAAACACCATATATTTT
CASSPAAGTSGNTIYF
>TRBV7-9|TRBJ2-2|.|.
TGTGCCAGCAGCCCGACAGGCTTAACGGGCACCGGGGAGCTGTTTTTT
CASSPTGLTGTGELFF
>TRBV30|TRBJ2-6|TRBD1|few
TGTGCCTGGTATAGAAACAGGGGGCGCACTGGGGCCAACGTCCTGACTTTC
CAWYRNRGRTGANVLTF
>TRBV7-9|TRBJ2-1|TRBD2|.
TGTGCCAGCAGCTTCAGGACTAGCGGGAGACAGTTCTTC
CASSFRTSGRQFF
>TRBV28|TRBJ2-5|.|.
TGTGCCAGCAGTACCGGGGGTATCCGGGAGACCCAGTACTTC
CASSTGGIRETQYF
>TRBV19|TRBJ2-1|TRBD1|.
TGTGCCAGTAGTTGGACAGGGGTCGGTGAGCAGTTCTTC
CASSWTGVGEQFF
>TRBV5-4|TRBJ2-7|TRBD2|.
TGTGCCAGCAGCTTTAGCGGGAGGGCCCGCGAGCAGTACTTC
CASSFSGRAREQYF
>TRBV28|TRBJ1-4|TRBD1|.
TGTGCCAGCAGTGCGACGGGACAGGGTTGGATTGAAAAACTGTTTTTT
CASSATGQGWIEKLFF